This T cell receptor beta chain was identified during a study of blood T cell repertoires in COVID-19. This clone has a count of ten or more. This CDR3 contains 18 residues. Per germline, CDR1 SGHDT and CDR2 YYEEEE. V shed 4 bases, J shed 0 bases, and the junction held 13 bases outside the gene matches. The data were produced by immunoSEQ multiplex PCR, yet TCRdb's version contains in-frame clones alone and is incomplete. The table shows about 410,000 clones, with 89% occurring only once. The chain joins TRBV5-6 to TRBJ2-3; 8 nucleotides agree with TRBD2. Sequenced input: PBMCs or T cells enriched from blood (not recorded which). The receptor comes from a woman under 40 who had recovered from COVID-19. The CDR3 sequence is CASSHPRAGGASTDTQYF. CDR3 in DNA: TGTGCCAGCAGCCACCCGCGTGCGGGGGGCGCAAGCACAGATACGCAGTATTTT.